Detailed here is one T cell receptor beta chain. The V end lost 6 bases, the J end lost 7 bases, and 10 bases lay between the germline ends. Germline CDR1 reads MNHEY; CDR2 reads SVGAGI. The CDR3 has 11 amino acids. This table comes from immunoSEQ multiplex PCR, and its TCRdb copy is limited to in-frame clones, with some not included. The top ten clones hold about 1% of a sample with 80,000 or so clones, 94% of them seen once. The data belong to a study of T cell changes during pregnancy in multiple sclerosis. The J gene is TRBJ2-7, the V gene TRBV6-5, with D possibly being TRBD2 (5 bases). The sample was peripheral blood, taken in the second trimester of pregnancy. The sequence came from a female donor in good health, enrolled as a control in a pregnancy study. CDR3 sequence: CASRRAFEQYF. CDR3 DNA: TGTGCCAGCAGGCGGGCTTTTGAGCAGTACTTC.